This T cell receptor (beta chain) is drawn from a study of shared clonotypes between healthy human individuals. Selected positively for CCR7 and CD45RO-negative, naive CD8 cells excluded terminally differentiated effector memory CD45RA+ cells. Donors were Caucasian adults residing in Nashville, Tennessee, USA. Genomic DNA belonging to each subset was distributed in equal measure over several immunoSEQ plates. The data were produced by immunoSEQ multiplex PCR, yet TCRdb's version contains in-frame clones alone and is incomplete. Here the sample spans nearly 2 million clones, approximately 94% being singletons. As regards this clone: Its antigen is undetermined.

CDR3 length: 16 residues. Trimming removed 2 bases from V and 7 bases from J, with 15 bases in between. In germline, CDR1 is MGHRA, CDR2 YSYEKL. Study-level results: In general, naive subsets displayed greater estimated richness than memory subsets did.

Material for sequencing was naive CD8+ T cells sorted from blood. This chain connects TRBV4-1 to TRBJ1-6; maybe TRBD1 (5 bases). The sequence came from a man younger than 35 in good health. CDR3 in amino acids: CASSQLLAGRNSPLHF. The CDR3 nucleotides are TGCGCCAGCAGCCAATTGCTGGCAGGGAGAAATTCACCCCTCCACTTT.